This T cell receptor beta chain was found in a study of blood T cell repertoires in COVID-19. Overall study: Both acute and convalescent COVID-19 samples were obtained from the United States, Italy and Spain.

The authors' processing: For nucleated cells, counts were estimated from reference gene primer amplification. The method was immunoSEQ multiplex PCR; TCRdb's version includes in-frame clones alone and lacks a portion of them. V and J calls and clone size are given by that table; D and trimming were obtained from the DNA. There are under 50,000 clones in the sample; approximately 88% occur only once, and roughly 1.4% lies in the top ten. The sample taken for sequencing was peripheral blood. This sequence was found in a woman between 35 and 50 years old with acute or convalescent COVID-19.

The CDR3 DNA is TGTGCCAGCAGTTTGTTACAGAACTATGGCTACACCTTC. This gives the protein CASSLLQNYGYTF. The rearrangement joins TRBV12-3 or TRBV12-4 to TRBJ1-2; D not resolved. V lost 3 bases and J 2 bases, leaving 7 bases between the germline ends. This CDR3 has 13 residues.